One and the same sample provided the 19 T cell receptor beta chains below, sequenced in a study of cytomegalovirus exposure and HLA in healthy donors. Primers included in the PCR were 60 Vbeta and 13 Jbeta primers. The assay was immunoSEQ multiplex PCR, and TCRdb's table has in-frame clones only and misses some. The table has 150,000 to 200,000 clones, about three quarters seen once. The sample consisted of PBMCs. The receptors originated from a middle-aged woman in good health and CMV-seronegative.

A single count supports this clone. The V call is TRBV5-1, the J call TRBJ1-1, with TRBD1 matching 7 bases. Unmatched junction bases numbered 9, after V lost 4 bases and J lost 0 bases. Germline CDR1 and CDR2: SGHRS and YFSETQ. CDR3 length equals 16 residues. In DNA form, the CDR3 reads TGCGCCAGCAGCACCCAAGGGGGGACAGTGAACACTGAAGCTTTCTTT. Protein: CASSTQGGTVNTEAFF. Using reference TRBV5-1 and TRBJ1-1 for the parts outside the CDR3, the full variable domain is KAGVTQTPRYLIKTRGQQVTLSCSPISGHRSVSWYQQTPGQGLQFLFEYFSETQRNKGNFPGRFSGRQFSNSRSEMNVSTLELGDSALYLCASSTQGGTVNTEAFFGQGTRLTVV.

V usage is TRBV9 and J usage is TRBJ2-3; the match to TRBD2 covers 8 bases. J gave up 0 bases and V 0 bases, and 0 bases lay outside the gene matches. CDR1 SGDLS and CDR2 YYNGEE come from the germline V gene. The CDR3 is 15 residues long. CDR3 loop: CASSVASGSTDTQYF. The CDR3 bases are TGTGCCAGCAGCGTAGCTAGCGGGAGCACAGATACGCAGTATTTT.

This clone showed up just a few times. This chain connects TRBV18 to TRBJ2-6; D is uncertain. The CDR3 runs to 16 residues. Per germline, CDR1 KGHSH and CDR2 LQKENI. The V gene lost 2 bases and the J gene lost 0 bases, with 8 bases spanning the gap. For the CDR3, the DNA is TGTGCCAGCTCACCAAGCTCCCCCTCTGGGGCCAACGTCCTGACTTTC. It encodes CASSPSSPSGANVLTF.

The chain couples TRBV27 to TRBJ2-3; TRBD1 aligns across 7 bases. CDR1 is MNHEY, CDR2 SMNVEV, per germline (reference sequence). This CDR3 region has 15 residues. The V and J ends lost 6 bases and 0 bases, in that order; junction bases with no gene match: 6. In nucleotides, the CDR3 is TGTGCCAGCAGGATTTACAGGGGTAGCACAGATACGCAGTATTTT. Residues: CASRIYRGSTDTQYF.

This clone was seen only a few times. CDR3 sequence reads: CASSSRTGADTQYF. CDR3 in DNA: TGTGCCAGCAGCTCAAGGACAGGGGCAGATACGCAGTATTTT. This chain links TRBV7-2 with TRBJ2-3; 9 bases match TRBD1. The germline CDR1 and CDR2 sequences are SGHTA and FQGNSA. After removal of 4 bases from V and 4 bases from J, the junction contained 3 bases not matched to a gene. The CDR3 totals 14 residues.

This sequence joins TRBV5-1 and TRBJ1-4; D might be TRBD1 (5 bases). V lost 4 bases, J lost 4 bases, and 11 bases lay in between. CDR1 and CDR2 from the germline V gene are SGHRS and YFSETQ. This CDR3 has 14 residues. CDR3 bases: TGCGCCAGCAGCACACAGGCGGATAATGAAAAACTGTTTTTT. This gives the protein CASSTQADNEKLFF.

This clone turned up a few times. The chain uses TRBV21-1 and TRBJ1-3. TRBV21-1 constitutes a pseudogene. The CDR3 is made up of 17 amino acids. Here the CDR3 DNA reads TGTGCCAGCAGCAAAGTCCCTCGGGAATTCCCTGGAAACACCATATATTTT. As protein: CASSKVPREFPGNTIYF.

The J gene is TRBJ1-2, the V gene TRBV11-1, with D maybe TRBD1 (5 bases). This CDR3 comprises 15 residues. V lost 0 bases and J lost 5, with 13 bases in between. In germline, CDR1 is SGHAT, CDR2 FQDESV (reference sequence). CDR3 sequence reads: CASSLAGREAYGYTF. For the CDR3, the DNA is TGTGCCAGCAGCTTAGCGGGCAGGGAGGCGTATGGCTACACCTTC. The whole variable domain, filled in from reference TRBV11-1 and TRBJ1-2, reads EAEVAQSPRYKITEKSQAVAFWCDPISGHATLYWYRQILGQGPELLVQFQDESVVDDSQLPKDRFSAERLKGVDSTLKIQPAELGDSAMYLCASSLAGREAYGYTFGSGTRLTVV.

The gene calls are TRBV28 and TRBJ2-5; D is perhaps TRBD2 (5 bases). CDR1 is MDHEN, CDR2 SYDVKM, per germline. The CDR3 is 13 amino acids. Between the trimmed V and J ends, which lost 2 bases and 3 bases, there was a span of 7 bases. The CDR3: CASSLPGEETQYF. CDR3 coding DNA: TGTGCCAGCAGTTTACCCGGGGAAGAGACCCAGTACTTC.

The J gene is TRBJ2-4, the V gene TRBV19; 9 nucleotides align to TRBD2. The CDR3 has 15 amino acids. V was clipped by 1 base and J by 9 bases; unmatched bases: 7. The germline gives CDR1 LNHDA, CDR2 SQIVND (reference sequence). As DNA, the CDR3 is TGTGCCAGTAGTATAGGACTAGCGGCCCTGGGCATTCAGTACTTC. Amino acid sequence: CASSIGLAALGIQYF.

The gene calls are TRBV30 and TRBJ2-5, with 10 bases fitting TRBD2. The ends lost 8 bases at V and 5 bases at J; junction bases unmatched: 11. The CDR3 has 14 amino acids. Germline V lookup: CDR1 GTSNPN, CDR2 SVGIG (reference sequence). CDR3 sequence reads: CAGLEREGRETQYF. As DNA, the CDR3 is TGTGCCGGTTTAGAGCGGGAGGGCAGGGAGACCCAGTACTTC. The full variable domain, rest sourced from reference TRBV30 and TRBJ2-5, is SQTIHQWPATLVQPVGSPLSLECTVEGTSNPNLYWYRQAAGRGLQLLFYSVGIGQISSEVPQNLSASRPQDRQFILSSKKLLLSDSGFYLCAGLEREGRETQYFGPGTRLLVL.

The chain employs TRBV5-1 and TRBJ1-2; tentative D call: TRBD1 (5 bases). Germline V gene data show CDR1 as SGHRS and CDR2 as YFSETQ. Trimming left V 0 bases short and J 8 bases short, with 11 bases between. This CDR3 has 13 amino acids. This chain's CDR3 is CASSLVQVGGYTF. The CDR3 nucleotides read TGCGCCAGCAGCTTGGTACAGGTCGGCGGCTACACCTTC.

The CDR3 sequence: CASSFAGEETQYF. CDR3 nucleotides: TGCGCCAGCAGTTTTGCGGGAGAAGAGACCCAGTACTTC. The rearrangement links TRBV5-1 to TRBJ2-7, with 7 bases that match TRBD2. Matching the DNA end better, TRBJ2-5 makes the J call doubtful. This CDR3 contains 13 residues. The germline gives CDR1 SGHRS, CDR2 YFSETQ.

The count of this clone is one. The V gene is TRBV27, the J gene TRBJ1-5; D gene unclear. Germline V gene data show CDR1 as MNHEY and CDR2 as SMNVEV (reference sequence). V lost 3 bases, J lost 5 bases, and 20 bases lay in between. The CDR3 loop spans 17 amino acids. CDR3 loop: CASSFKAYRDQHQPQHF. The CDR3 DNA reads TGTGCCAGCAGTTTCAAAGCTTACAGAGACCAGCATCAGCCCCAGCATTTT.

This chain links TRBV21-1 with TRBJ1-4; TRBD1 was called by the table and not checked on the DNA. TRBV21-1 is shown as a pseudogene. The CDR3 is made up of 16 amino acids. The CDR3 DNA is TGTGCCAGCAGTAACAACCCAATATACACTAATGAAAAACTGTTTTTT. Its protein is CASSNNPIYTNEKLFF.

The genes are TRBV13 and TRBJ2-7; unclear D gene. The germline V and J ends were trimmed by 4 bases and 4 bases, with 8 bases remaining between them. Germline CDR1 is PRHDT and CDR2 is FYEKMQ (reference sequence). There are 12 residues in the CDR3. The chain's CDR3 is CASSYRAYEQYF. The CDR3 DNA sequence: TGTGCCAGCAGCTACCGAGCATACGAGCAGTACTTC.

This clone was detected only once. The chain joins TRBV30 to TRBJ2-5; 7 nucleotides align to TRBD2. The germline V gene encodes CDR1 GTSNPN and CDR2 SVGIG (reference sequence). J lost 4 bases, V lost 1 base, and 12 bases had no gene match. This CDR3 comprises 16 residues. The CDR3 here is CAWSDFTGGFGETQYF. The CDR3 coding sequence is TGTGCCTGGAGTGACTTCACCGGGGGGTTTGGAGAGACCCAGTACTTC.

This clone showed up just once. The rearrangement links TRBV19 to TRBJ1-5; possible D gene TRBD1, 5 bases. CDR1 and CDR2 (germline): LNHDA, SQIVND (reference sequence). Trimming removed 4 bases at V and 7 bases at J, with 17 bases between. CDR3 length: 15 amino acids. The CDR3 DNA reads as TGTGCCAGTAGTACGCCAGGGCAGAGGTGGCAGCCCCAGCATTTT. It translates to CASSTPGQRWQPQHF.

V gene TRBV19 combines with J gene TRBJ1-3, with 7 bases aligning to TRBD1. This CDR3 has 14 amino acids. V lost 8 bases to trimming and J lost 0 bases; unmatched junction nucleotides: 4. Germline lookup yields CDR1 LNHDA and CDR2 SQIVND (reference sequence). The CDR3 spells CASWDSLSGNTIYF. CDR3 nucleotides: TGTGCCAGTTGGGACAGCCTCTCTGGAAACACCATATATTTT.